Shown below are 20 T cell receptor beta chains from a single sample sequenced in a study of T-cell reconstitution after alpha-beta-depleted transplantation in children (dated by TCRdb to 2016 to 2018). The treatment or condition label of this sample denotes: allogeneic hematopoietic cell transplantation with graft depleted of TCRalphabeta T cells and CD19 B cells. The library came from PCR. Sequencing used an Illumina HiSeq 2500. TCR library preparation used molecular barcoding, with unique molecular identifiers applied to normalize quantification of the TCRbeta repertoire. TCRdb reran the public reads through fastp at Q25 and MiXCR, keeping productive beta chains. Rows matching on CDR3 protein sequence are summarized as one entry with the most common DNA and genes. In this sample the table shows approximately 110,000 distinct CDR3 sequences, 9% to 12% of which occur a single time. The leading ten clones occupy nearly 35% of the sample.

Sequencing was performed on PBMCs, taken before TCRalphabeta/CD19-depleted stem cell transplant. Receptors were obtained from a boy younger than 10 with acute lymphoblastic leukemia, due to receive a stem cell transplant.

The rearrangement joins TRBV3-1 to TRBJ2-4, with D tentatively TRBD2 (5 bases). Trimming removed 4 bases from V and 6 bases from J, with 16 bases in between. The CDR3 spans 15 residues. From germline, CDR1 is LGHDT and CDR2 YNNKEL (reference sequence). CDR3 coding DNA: TGTGCCAGCAGCCTCTTAGGTGGGGAGCGAAACATTCAGTACTTC. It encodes CASSLLGGERNIQYF.

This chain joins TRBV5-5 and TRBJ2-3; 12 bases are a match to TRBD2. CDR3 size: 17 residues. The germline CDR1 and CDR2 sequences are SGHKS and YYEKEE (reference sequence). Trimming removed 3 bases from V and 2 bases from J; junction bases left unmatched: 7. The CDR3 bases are TGTGCCAGCAGCTCGACTAGCGGGGGTTTTATCACAGATACGCAGTATTTT. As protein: CASSSTSGGFITDTQYF.

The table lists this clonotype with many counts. In DNA, the CDR3 is TGTGCCAGCAGTTTAGAGGACCGACGGTACAATGAGCAGTTCTTC. It translates to CASSLEDRRYNEQFF. The chain joins TRBV12-3 or TRBV12-4 to TRBJ2-1; D unresolved. V was cut by 1 base and J by 4 bases, with 11 bases left in between. This CDR3 is built from 15 residues.

CDR3 nucleotides: TGTGCCAGCAGGGGAGAAGCGGGAGGAACGAATGAGCAGTTCTTC. Translated, it gives CASRGEAGGTNEQFF. The gene calls are TRBV6-1 and TRBJ2-1; 9 bases align to TRBD2. This CDR3 has 15 amino acids. Germline loops: CDR1 MNHNS, CDR2 SASEGT. J gave up 7 bases and V 6 bases, and 10 bases lay outside the gene matches.

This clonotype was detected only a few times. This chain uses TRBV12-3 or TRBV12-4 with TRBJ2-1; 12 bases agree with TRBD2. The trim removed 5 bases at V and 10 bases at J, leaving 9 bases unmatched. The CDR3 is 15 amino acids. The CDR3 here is CASSQGLAGPREQFF. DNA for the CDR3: TGTGCCAGCAGTCAAGGACTAGCGGGGCCAAGGGAGCAGTTCTTC.

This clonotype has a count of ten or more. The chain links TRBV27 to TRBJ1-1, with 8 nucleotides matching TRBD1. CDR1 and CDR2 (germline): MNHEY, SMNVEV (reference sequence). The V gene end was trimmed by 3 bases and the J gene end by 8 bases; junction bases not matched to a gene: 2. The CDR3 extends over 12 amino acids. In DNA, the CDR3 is TGTGCCAGCAGTTTTTCAGGGGGCGAAGCTTTCTTT. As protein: CASSFSGGEAFF.

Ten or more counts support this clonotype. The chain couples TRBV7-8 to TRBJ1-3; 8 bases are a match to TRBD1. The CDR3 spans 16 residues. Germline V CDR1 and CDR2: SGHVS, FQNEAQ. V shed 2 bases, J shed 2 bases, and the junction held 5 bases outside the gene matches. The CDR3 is CASSLQGARAGNTIYF. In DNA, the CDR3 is TGTGCCAGCAGCTTACAGGGGGCCAGAGCTGGAAACACCATATATTTT.

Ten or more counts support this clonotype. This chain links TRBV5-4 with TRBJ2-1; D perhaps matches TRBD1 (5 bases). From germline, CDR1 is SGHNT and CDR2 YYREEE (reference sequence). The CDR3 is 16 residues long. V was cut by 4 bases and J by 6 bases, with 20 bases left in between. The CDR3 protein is CASSPSGPGLVNEQFF. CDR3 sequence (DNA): TGTGCCAGCAGCCCTTCTGGGCCAGGGTTGGTCAATGAGCAGTTCTTC.

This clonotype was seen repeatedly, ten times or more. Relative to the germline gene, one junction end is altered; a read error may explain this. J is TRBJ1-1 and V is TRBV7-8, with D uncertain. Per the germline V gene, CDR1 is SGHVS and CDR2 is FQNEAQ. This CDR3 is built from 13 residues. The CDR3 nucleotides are TGTGCCAGCAGCTTCCCATTTAACAGTGAAGCTTTCTTT. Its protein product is CASSFPFNSEAFF.

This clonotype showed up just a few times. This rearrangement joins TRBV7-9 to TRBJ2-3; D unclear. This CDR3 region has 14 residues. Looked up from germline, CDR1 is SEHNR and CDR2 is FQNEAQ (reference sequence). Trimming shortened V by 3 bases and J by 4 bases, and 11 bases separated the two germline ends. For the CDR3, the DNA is TGTGCCAGCAGCTTTAACAGTGGCCCAGATACGCAGTATTTT. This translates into CASSFNSGPDTQYF.

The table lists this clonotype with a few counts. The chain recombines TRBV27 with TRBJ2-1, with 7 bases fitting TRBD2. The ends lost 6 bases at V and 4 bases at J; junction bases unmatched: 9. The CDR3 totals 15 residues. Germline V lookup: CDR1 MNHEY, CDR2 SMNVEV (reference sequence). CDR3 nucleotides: TGTGCCAGCAGCCTAGGGGAGGGCGCATACAATGAGCAGTTCTTC. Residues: CASSLGEGAYNEQFF.

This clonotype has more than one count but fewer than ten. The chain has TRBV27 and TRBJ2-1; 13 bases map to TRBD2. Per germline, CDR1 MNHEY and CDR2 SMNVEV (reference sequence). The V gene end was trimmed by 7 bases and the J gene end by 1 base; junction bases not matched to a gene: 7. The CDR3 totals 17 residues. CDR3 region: CASTQKGLAGSYNEQFF. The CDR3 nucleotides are TGTGCCAGCACCCAAAAGGGACTAGCGGGATCCTACAATGAGCAGTTCTTC.

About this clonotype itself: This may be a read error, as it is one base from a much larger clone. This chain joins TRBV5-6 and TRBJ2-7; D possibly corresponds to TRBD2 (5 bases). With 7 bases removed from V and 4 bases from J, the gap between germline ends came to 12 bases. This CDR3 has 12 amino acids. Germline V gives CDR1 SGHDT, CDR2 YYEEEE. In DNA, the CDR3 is TGTGCCAGCGGCGCCGGGGTTTACGAGCAGTACTTC. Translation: CASGAGVYEQYF. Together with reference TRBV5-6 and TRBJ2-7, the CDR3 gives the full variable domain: DAGVTQSPTHLIKTRGQQVTLRCSPKSGHDTVSWYQQALGQGPQFIFQYYEEEERQRGNFPDRFSGHQFPNYSSELNVNALLLGDSALYLCASGAGVYEQYFGPGTRLTVT.

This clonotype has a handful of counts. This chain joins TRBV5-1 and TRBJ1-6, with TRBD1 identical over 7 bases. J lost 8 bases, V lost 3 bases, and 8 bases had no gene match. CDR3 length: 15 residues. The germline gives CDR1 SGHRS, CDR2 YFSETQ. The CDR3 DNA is TGCGCCAGCAGCTCCGGGACAGTTGGGGATTCACCCCTCCACTTT. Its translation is CASSSGTVGDSPLHF.

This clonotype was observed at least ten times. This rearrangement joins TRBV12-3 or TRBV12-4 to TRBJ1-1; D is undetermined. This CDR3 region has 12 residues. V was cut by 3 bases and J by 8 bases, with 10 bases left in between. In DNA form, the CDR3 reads TGTGCCAGCAGTTTGAATCCGGGAGAAGCTTTCTTT. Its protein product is CASSLNPGEAFF.

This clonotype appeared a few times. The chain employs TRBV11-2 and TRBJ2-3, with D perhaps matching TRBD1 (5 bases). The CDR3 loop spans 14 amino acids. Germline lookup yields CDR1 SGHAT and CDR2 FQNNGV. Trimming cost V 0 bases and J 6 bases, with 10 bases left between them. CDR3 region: CASSLEGRVDTQYF. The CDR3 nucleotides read TGTGCCAGCAGCTTAGAGGGCAGGGTGGATACGCAGTATTTT.

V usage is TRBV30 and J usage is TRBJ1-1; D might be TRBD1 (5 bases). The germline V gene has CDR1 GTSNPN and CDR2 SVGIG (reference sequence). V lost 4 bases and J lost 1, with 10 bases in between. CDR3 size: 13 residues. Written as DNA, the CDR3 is TGTGCCTGGACCAGACAGAGGAACACTGAAGCTTTCTTT. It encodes CAWTRQRNTEAFF.

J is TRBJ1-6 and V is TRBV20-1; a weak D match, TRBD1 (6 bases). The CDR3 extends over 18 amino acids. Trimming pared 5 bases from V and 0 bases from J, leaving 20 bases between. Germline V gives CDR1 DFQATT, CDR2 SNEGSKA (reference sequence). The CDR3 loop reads CSASTGPRGSSYNSPLHF. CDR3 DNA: TGCAGTGCTTCGACAGGACCAAGGGGGAGCTCCTATAATTCACCCCTCCACTTT.

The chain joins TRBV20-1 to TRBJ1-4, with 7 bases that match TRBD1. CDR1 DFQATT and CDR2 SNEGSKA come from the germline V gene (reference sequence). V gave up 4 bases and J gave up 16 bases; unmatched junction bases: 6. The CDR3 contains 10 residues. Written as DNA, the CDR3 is TGCAGTGCTACACGGGACAGAAGGTTTTTT. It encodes CSATRDRRFF.

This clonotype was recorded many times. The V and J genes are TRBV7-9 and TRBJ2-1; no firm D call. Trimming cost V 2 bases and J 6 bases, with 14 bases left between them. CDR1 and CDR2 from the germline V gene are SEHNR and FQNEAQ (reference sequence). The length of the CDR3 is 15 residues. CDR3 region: CASSLNSLLTNEQFF. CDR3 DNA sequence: TGTGCCAGCAGCTTAAACTCCCTACTTACCAATGAGCAGTTCTTC.